These T cell receptor beta chains were read from a single sample in a study of PD-1 blockade in mismatch repair-deficient tumors. Assay used: immunoSEQ multiplex PCR; TCRdb lists only in-frame clones, some missing. The sample includes around 100,000 clones, over 65% of them seen just once. Sequences were derived from peripheral blood, sampled 36 weeks after starting pembrolizumab. The source is an adult with mismatch repair-deficient cancer. The CDR3 runs from the conserved cysteine through the conserved F or W. Each record gives: clone size, V gene, J gene, D gene, CDR3 DNA, CDR3 protein. D genes are given only for firm matches. Where a row states a size, it is once, few, many or the class of an expanded clone; other rows omit it.

NA,TRBV5-1,TRBJ1-1,NA,TGCGCCAGCAGCTTCCAGGGGACAAACACTGAAGCTTTCTTT,CASSFQGTNTEAFF
NA,TRBV11-3,TRBJ2-2,NA,TGTGCCAGCAGCTTAGGCCAGTATAGCACCGGGGAGCTGTTTTTT,CASSLGQYSTGELFF
NA,TRBV6-1,TRBJ1-2,NA,TGTGCCAGCAGGCCGCTAGTAATTAACTATGGCTACACCTTC,CASRPLVINYGYTF
NA,TRBV12-2,TRBJ2-1,NA,TGTGCAAGTCGCCCCCGACGGTGGAGGGGACCAAATGAGCAGTTCTTC,CASRPRRWRGPNEQFF
NA,TRBV28,TRBJ1-5,NA,TGTGCCAGCACCAGAGATGATTATAGCAATCAGCCCCAGCATTTT,CASTRDDYSNQPQHF
NA,TRBV7-9,TRBJ2-2,NA,TGTGCCAGCAGACAGGTGAACACCGGGGAGCTGTTTTTT,CASRQVNTGELFF
NA,TRBV7-2,TRBJ2-7,NA,TGTGCCAGCAGCTTCCGTGCAGAAGGCGAGCAGTACTTC,CASSFRAEGEQYF
NA,TRBV19,TRBJ1-5,TRBD1,TGTGCCAGTAGTACGACAGGGGGACAGCAGCCCCAGCATTTT,CASSTTGGQQPQHF
NA,TRBV30,TRBJ2-2,NA,TGTGCCTGGAGGGAAGGACAGACGAACACCGGGGAGCTGTTTTTT,CAWREGQTNTGELFF
NA,TRBV27,TRBJ2-2,NA,TGTGCCAGCAGTTCCCGCCTAACAGGGATGGTCGGGGAGCTGTTTTTT,CASSSRLTGMVGELFF
NA,TRBV4-1,TRBJ2-1,NA,TGCGCCAGCAGCCAAGAAGGATCGTACAATGAGCAGTTCTTC,CASSQEGSYNEQFF
NA,TRBV10-2,TRBJ2-2,NA,TGCGCCAGCAGTGAAAGGGTCTCAATCCGCACCGGGGAGCTGTTTTTT,CASSERVSIRTGELFF
NA,TRBV7-6,TRBJ2-7,TRBD2,TGTGCCAGCAGCTCGAGCGGGATCCAGGGTTCGTACGAGCAGTACTTC,CASSSSGIQGSYEQYF
few,TRBV27,TRBJ1-1,NA,TGTGCCAGCAGCCCCAAGGAGTACACTGAAGCTTTCTTT,CASSPKEYTEAFF
NA,TRBV27,TRBJ2-1,TRBD2,TGTGCCAGCAGCTTATCGCGGGGGGTCCGTACACATGAGCAGTTCTTC,CASSLSRGVRTHEQFF
NA,TRBV25-1,TRBJ2-1,TRBD2,TGTGCCAGCAGTGATGCGTTCGGCGGGAGGGTCCATGAGCAGTTCTTC,CASSDAFGGRVHEQFF
NA,TRBV18,TRBJ1-3,NA,TGTGCCAGCTCACCAATCTCCGGGGCCTTCTCTGGAAACACCATATATTTT,CASSPISGAFSGNTIYF
NA,TRBV5-4,TRBJ2-2,NA,TGTGCCAGCAGCCCCCGGACCGTGAACACCGGGGAGCTGTTTTTT,CASSPRTVNTGELFF
NA,TRBV11-2,TRBJ1-2,NA,TGTGCCAGCAGCTTAACCCCCGATGCAGGGACCTTATTTGGCTACACCTTC,CASSLTPDAGTLFGYTF
NA,TRBV29-1,TRBJ2-1,NA,TGCAGCGTCCCAGGACCGAACTACAATGAGCAGTTCTTC,CSVPGPNYNEQFF
NA,TRBV21-1,TRBJ2-7,NA,TGTGCCAGCAGCAAAGTTCGACACTGGAGTTACGAGCAGTACTTC,CASSKVRHWSYEQYF
NA,TRBV6-5,TRBJ1-2,TRBD1,TGTGCCAGCAGTTCCGACAGGGACGGTAACTATGGCTACACCTTC,CASSSDRDGNYGYTF
NA,TRBV5-5,TRBJ2-7,NA,TGTGCCAGCAGCCCCCGGCCAGGTCGCTCCTACGAGCAGTACTTC,CASSPRPGRSYEQYF
NA,TRBV10-2,TRBJ1-2,TRBD1,TGCGCCAGCAGTGATAACCAGGGGGCGTTTTATGGCTACACCTTC,CASSDNQGAFYGYTF
NA,TRBV15,TRBJ2-3,NA,TGTGCCACCAGCAGAGATCCCAGCGGTTCCACAGATACGCAGTATTTT,CATSRDPSGSTDTQYF
NA,TRBV27,TRBJ1-4,NA,TGTGCCAGCAGTTTCCAGGGAACTGAAAAACTGTTTTTT,CASSFQGTEKLFF
NA,TRBV19,TRBJ1-3,NA,TGTGCCAGTAGTAGTTCTGTCGGGTCTGGAAACACCATATATTTT,CASSSSVGSGNTIYF
NA,TRBV11-2,TRBJ2-1,TRBD1,TGTGCCAGCAGCGAAGCCAGGGGGACCTACAATGAGCAGTTCTTC,CASSEARGTYNEQFF
NA,TRBV6-5,TRBJ2-1,NA,TGTGCCAGCAGTTACTCAAGTCTGAATGAGCAGTTCTTC,CASSYSSLNEQFF
NA,TRBV19,TRBJ1-1,TRBD1,TGTGCCAGTAGCCCGACAGGGTGGGGAACTGAAGCTTTCTTT,CASSPTGWGTEAFF
NA,TRBV4-1,TRBJ2-3,NA,TGCGCCAGCAGCCAAGATTCGGGAGCTCCAGATACGCAGTATTTT,CASSQDSGAPDTQYF
NA,TRBV9,TRBJ1-4,NA,TGTGCCAGCAGCGTAGAGGCAGGGAATGAAAAACTGTTTTTT,CASSVEAGNEKLFF
NA,TRBV5-1,TRBJ2-5,NA,TGCGCCAGCACCCCGACGAATAGCGGAGGTGGAAAGACCCAGTACTTC,CASTPTNSGGGKTQYF
NA,TRBV7-8,TRBJ2-1,TRBD2,TGTGCCAGCAGCGGTAGCGGGAGGTCCCACAATGAGCAGTTCTTC,CASSGSGRSHNEQFF
NA,TRBV5-8,TRBJ2-1,TRBD2,TGTGCCAGCAGCCCAATATATGGACTAGCGGACTACAATGAGCAGTTCTTC,CASSPIYGLADYNEQFF
NA,TRBV29-1,TRBJ1-1,NA,TGCAGCGCCGCAGCGGGGGCCGACACTGAAGCTTTCTTT,CSAAAGADTEAFF
NA,TRBV18,TRBJ1-2,TRBD1,TGTGCCAGCTCACAAAACCTACAGGGGGAGGGCAACTATGGCTACACCTTC,CASSQNLQGEGNYGYTF
few,TRBV7-9,TRBJ1-5,TRBD1,TGTGCCAGCAGCTCCTCAGTCGGGACAGGGTTCAATCAGCCCCAGCATTTT,CASSSSVGTGFNQPQHF
once,TRBV14,TRBJ1-6,NA,TGTGCCAGCAGCCAGGACCTGGATTCACCCCTCCACTTT,CASSQDLDSPLHF
NA,TRBV27,TRBJ2-5,TRBD2,TGTGCCAGCAGTCCTTTAGCGGGAGAAGAGACCCAGTACTTC,CASSPLAGEETQYF
NA,TRBV13,TRBJ2-2,TRBD1,TGTGCCAGCAGCTGGACAGGGGCCGGGGAGCTGTTTTTT,CASSWTGAGELFF
NA,TRBV14,TRBJ2-1,NA,TGTGCCAGCAGCCAAGAGGGGTTGGGATACAATGAGCAGTTCTTC,CASSQEGLGYNEQFF
NA,TRBV19,TRBJ1-2,TRBD1,TGTGCCAGTAGCGACAGGGGATCCGGCTACACCTTC,CASSDRGSGYTF
NA,TRBV5-4,TRBJ2-1,TRBD2,TGTGCCAGCAGCCGGACTAGCGGGAGGGCCGGAAATGAGCAGTTCTTC,CASSRTSGRAGNEQFF
NA,TRBV6-5,TRBJ1-3,NA,TGTGCCAGCAGTCGCGAGGCTGGAAACACCATATATTTT,CASSREAGNTIYF
NA,TRBV5-6,TRBJ1-3,TRBD1,TGTGCCAGCAGCTCTCCGGGACAGGGAAACACCATATATTTT,CASSSPGQGNTIYF
NA,TRBV5-5,TRBJ2-7,NA,TGTGCCAGCAGCTTGGAACAGGGATTGGCCGAGCAGTACTTC,CASSLEQGLAEQYF
NA,TRBV5-1,TRBJ2-2,NA,TGCGCCAGCAGCTCCCTGGCGGGAAACACCGGGGAGCTGTTTTTT,CASSSLAGNTGELFF
NA,TRBV30,TRBJ1-5,TRBD1,TGTGCCTGGAGGGGGACAGCTAGTATGGGTCAGCCCCAGCATTTT,CAWRGTASMGQPQHF
few,TRBV11-2,TRBJ1-2,NA,TGTGCCAGCAGCACCAGTTACGGGGAGGATTATGGCTACACCTTC,CASSTSYGEDYGYTF
NA,TRBV5-4,TRBJ2-1,TRBD2,TGTGCCAGCAGTACCGGGACTAGCGGAATTAATGAGCAGTTCTTC,CASSTGTSGINEQFF
NA,TRBV5-3,TRBJ2-2,NA,TGTGCCAGAAGCACGCAGACCACCGGGGAGCTGTTTTTT,CARSTQTTGELFF
NA,TRBV5-6,TRBJ2-7,NA,TGTGCCAGCAGCTTGAGGGCGAGCGACGAGCAGTACTTC,CASSLRASDEQYF
once,TRBV5-1,TRBJ2-7,NA,TGCGCCAGCAGCTTTTCCGCGGCCCTGAGCTCCTACGAGCAGTACTTC,CASSFSAALSSYEQYF
NA,TRBV6-6,TRBJ1-2,NA,TGTGCCAGCAGTTACTCGGTAGTGGAAAACTATGGCTACACCTTC,CASSYSVVENYGYTF
NA,TRBV5-1,TRBJ1-1,NA,TGCGCCAGCAGCTCCGGGCCGAACACTGAAGCTTTCTTT,CASSSGPNTEAFF
few,TRBV7-9,TRBJ1-2,NA,TGTGCCAGCAGCTTAGCGGGGGGAACGAACTATGGCTACACCTTC,CASSLAGGTNYGYTF
NA,TRBV7-9,TRBJ2-7,NA,TGTGCCAGCAGCTTGACATCCAGGGCCTACGAGCAGTACTTC,CASSLTSRAYEQYF
NA,TRBV13,TRBJ2-1,NA,TGTGCCAGCGAGTTACGGGGCGGCGACAATGAGCAGTTCTTC,CASELRGGDNEQFF
NA,TRBV11-2,TRBJ1-4,NA,TGTGCCAGCAGCTTATTTTGGTCGCTCTCAACTAATGAAAAACTGTTTTTT,CASSLFWSLSTNEKLFF